This TCR beta chain was captured in a study of T cell repertoires in cytomegalovirus infection. Background on the study: An indication of both CMV infection and matching HLA type came from public TCR beta signatures. Whole-study findings and limits: People with CMV and the relevant HLA were identified by cumulative public TCR beta family frequency. Predominance within the ex vivo response was attributable to HLA-C-restricted CMV-specific TCR beta clonotypes.

A word on this clonotype: No antigen is known for it.

From the reads, TCRdb called clonotypes with MiXCR, one entry per CDR3 protein. The sample yields approximately 500,000 distinct CDR3 sequences, more than 25% seen once. Germline lookup yields CDR1 SEHNR and CDR2 FQNEAQ (reference sequence). This CDR3 is built from 16 residues. V lost 6 bases to trimming and J lost 3 bases; unmatched junction nucleotides: 8. The source of this sequence is a human donor in good health (CMV status not recorded). Some clones in this sample may be carry-over from other donors' samples. Source material: PBMCs. The gene calls are TRBV7-9 and TRBJ2-7; 13 positions match TRBD2. The CDR3 nucleotides are TGTGCCAGCAGTCGACCGGGACTAGCGGGGTTCTACGAGCAGTACTTC. Translating gives CASSRPGLAGFYEQYF.